What follows are 20 T cell receptor beta chains derived from one specimen sequenced in a study of immune characterization of retroperitoneal liposarcoma. TCRdb re-analysed the PCR reads in MiXCR, keeping a single row per CDR3 protein. The table has more than 15,000 distinct CDR3 sequences, about 35% seen once. The sample consisted of blood. The receptors derive from a male donor with retroperitoneal liposarcoma.

Details on this clonotype: Because the CDR3's place on the DNA is in doubt, the DNA is left out and the CDR3 is given as listed by TCRdb. The CDR3 protein is CASSFDEVSYEQYFGPGEDYGYTF. V is TRBV7-8 and J is TRBJ1-2; TRBD1 reflects the table's D call only, with no check against the DNA. CDR1 SGHVS and CDR2 FQNEAQ come from the germline V gene. The CDR3 totals 24 residues, both ends included.

This clonotype was observed a few times. V and J are TRBV12-3 or TRBV12-4 and TRBJ2-1; D may match TRBD1 or TRBD2 (6 bases each). Trimming removed 6 bases from V and 10 bases from J, with 22 bases in between. The CDR3 has 15 residues. The CDR3: CASSEGEGGSYEQFF. The CDR3 DNA reads as TGTGCCAGCAGCGAAGGCGAGGGGGGCTCCTACGAGCAGTTCTTC.

With respect to this clonotype: Sequence at one end of the junction differs from germline and may be a read error. The rearrangement joins TRBV7-2 to TRBJ2-1; no clear D. CDR1 is SGHTA, CDR2 FQGNSA, per germline. The CDR3 has 14 residues. CDR3: CASSYIGCRETQVF. CDR3 bases: TGTGCCAGCAGCTATATCGGTTGCAGAGAGACCCAGGTCTTC.

V is TRBV6-1 and J is TRBJ2-1; D possibly corresponds to TRBD2 (5 bases). The CDR3 runs to 13 residues. V lost 6 bases, J lost 8 bases, and 14 bases lay in between. Germline CDR1 is MNHNS and CDR2 is SASEGT. CDR3 region: CASSGVGVHEQFF. The CDR3 nucleotides are TGTGCCAGCAGCGGAGTCGGGGTCCATGAGCAGTTCTTC.

This clonotype occurred a few times. This chain links TRBV12-3 or TRBV12-4 with TRBJ1-1, with D perhaps TRBD1 (6 bases). V shed 6 bases and J shed 0 bases, with 23 bases lying between them. The CDR3 spans 18 residues. CDR3 in DNA: TGTGCCAGCAGCCCGAACCCAACAGGGTACCTCATGAACACTGAAGCTTTCTTT. The encoded protein is CASSPNPTGYLMNTEAFF.

The chain carries TRBV6-1 and TRBJ2-7; TRBD2 matches 11 bases. With 7 bases clipped from V and 2 bases from J, the junction kept 4 bases outside the gene matches. CDR1 is MNHNS, CDR2 SASEGT, per germline. The CDR3 runs to 14 residues. DNA of the CDR3: TGTGCCAGCAAGGGACTAGCGGACACCTACGAGCAGTACTTC. This gives the protein CASKGLADTYEQYF.

On this clonotype: A much larger clone lies a single base off, so this may be a read error. V usage is TRBV27 and J usage is TRBJ2-7; 7 positions agree with TRBD2. Germline V gene data show CDR1 as MNHEY and CDR2 as SMNVEV (reference sequence). CDR3 size: 16 residues. The trim removed 2 bases at V and 2 bases at J, leaving 9 bases unmatched. The CDR3, as DNA: TGTGCCAGCAGTTTAGTGTCTCGCGGGAGCCCCTACGAGCAGTACTTC. Translation gives CASSLVSRGSPYEQYF.

This clonotype turned up a few times. The V call is TRBV6-4, the J call TRBJ2-2, with D perhaps matching TRBD2 (5 bases). V gave up 8 bases and J gave up 3 bases, with 7 bases separating them. Germline loops: CDR1 MRHNA, CDR2 SNTAGT. The CDR3 loop spans 12 amino acids. The CDR3 bases are TGTGCCAGCCAGGAGGACACCGGGGAGCTGTTTTTT. Translating gives CASQEDTGELFF.

This rearrangement joins TRBV7-6 to TRBJ2-5; 14 nucleotides line up with TRBD2. The CDR3 covers 15 residues. Trimming removed 1 base from V and 11 bases from J; junction bases left unmatched: 6. CDR1 and CDR2 from the germline V gene are SGHVS and FNYEAQ. The CDR3 spells CASSLEGLAGVKQYF. The CDR3 bases are TGTGCCAGCAGCTTAGAGGGACTAGCGGGAGTGAAGCAGTACTTC.

This sequence joins TRBV23-1 and TRBJ2-5, with TRBD1 matching 10 bases. The J call may be wrong; the DNA end is better matched by TRBJ2-7. TRBV23-1 carries the ORF label, with uncertain function. The CDR3 covers 18 residues. Written as DNA, the CDR3 is TGCGCCAGCAGTCGAGGGGGACAGGGGTGTCGTCGCGTCGCCGAGCAGTACTTC. As protein: CASSRGGQGCRRVAEQYF.

The chain combines TRBV10-1 with TRBJ2-5; 10 bases align to TRBD2. The DNA matches TRBJ2-7 better at its end, which makes the J call doubtful. Germline loops: CDR1 WNHNN, CDR2 SYGVQD (reference sequence). This CDR3 has 16 residues. CDR3 region: CASSEWGLAGDYEQYF. The DNA for the CDR3 is TGCGCCAGCAGTGAGTGGGGTCTAGCGGGAGACTACGAGCAGTACTTC.

This clonotype was counted only a few times. The junction shows a germline mismatch at one end, possibly a read error. The rearrangement joins TRBV6-2 or TRBV6-3 to TRBJ2-5; D may be TRBD2 (6 bases). Germline CDR1 reads MNHEY; CDR2 reads SVGEGT. The CDR3 length is 15 residues. CDR3 residues: CASCYSGLWAETQYF. The CDR3 region has the DNA TGTGCCAGCTGTTACTCCGGACTATGGGCAGAGACCCAGTACTTC.

In its sample, this clonotype was seen a few times. Just one base apart from a much larger clone, this may be a read error. The genes are TRBV6-1 and TRBJ2-2; maybe TRBD1 (6 bases). This CDR3 contains 13 residues. CDR1 is MNHNS and CDR2 is SASEGT in the germline V gene. The CDR3 protein is CASIATGPGALFF. CDR3 DNA: TGTGCCAGCATAGCGACAGGCCCCGGGGCGCTGTTTTTT.

The V call is TRBV6-6, the J call TRBJ2-5, with D unresolved. The closer fit of TRBJ2-7 to the DNA end suggests the J call may be wrong. CDR1 and CDR2 from the germline V gene are MNHNY and SVGAGI (reference sequence). The CDR3 runs 16 residues. CDR3: CASREWGLVVGNEQYF. The CDR3 coding sequence is TGTGCCAGCAGGGAATGGGGTCTAGTGGTAGGGAACGAGCAGTACTTC.

This clonotype was found a few times. The J gene is TRBJ2-7, the V gene TRBV12-3 or TRBV12-4; the D is unclear. The V and J ends lost 5 bases and 2 bases respectively, with 7 bases between them. The CDR3 covers 12 residues. Here the CDR3 reads CASSLSPYEQYF. CDR3 DNA: TGTGCCAGCAGTCTATCCCCCTACGAGCAGTACTTC.

As concerns this clonotype: A read error may account for a junction end that differs from germline. The V gene is TRBV6-2 or TRBV6-3, the J gene TRBJ2-5, with a weak D call TRBD1 (5 bases). This CDR3 region has 13 residues. Germline-derived CDR1 and CDR2 are MNHEY and SVGEGT. CDR3 bases: TGTGCCAACAGTAAAGGACACAGGGAGACCCAGTACTTC. Its protein product is CANSKGHRETQYF.

The CDR3 coding sequence is TGCGCCAGCAGTGAGTCGGGCGGTCCGGGCACCGGGGAGCTGTTTTTT. This encodes CASSESGGPGTGELFF. The rearrangement links TRBV10-1 to TRBJ2-2; D gene uncertain. CDR1 and CDR2 (germline): WNHNN, SYGVQD (reference sequence). This CDR3 has 16 residues. Trimming shortened V by 0 bases and J by 4 bases, and 12 bases separated the two germline ends.

The V call is TRBV12-3 or TRBV12-4, the J call TRBJ1-1; D uncertain. This CDR3 region has 13 residues. V dropped 6 bases and J dropped 0 bases, with 8 bases sitting between them. CDR3 in DNA: TGTGCCAGCAGCCATAGGTTGAACACTGAAGCTTTCTTT. Amino acid sequence: CASSHRLNTEAFF.

There are many counts of this clonotype. The gene calls are TRBV11-3 and TRBJ2-5; a possible D gene is TRBD2 (6 bases). V was shortened by 5 bases and J by 4 bases, with 14 bases between the two germline ends. In germline, CDR1 is SGHNT, CDR2 YENEEA. This CDR3 comprises 14 residues. CDR3 amino acids: CASSPGLFVETQYF. The DNA of the CDR3 is TGTGCCAGCAGCCCGGGACTGTTCGTAGAGACCCAGTACTTC.

This clonotype was seen a few times. This chain links TRBV6-2 or TRBV6-3 with TRBJ2-5; TRBD2 agrees at 8 bases. Germline V gene data show CDR1 as MNHEY and CDR2 as SVGEGT. With 10 bases clipped from V and 0 bases from J, the junction kept 7 bases outside the gene matches. CDR3 length: 14 amino acids. CDR3 sequence: CATDVAGYQETQYF. The CDR3 DNA reads TGTGCCACGGATGTAGCGGGGTACCAAGAGACCCAGTACTTC.